The rows below give T cell receptor beta chains drawn from one sample of a study of T cell responses to AZD1222 COVID-19 vaccine. The assay was immunoSEQ multiplex PCR, and TCRdb's table has in-frame clones only and misses some. The table has roughly 96,000 clones, around 89% seen once; the top ten hold about 3%. The sample consisted of peripheral blood, taken on day 0 of AZD1222 vaccination. These receptors all come from an adult in good health. The CDR3 runs from the conserved cysteine through the conserved F or W. A D gene is named only where the DNA matches it firmly. The size field is filled for only some rows; it gives once, few, many or a size class.

d_call: TRBD2; v_call: TRBV13; j_call: TRBJ2-3; clone_size: NA; cdr3_aa: CASSFGTSGSTDTQYF; cdr3_nt: TGTGCCAGCAGCTTCGGGACTAGCGGGAGCACAGATACGCAGTATTTT
d_call: NA; v_call: TRBV6-5; j_call: TRBJ1-1; clone_size: NA; cdr3_aa: CASSYGGRTEAFF; cdr3_nt: TGTGCCAGCAGTTACGGGGGTAGGACTGAAGCTTTCTTT
d_call: NA; v_call: TRBV19; j_call: TRBJ1-1; clone_size: NA; cdr3_aa: CASSKFMNTEAFF; cdr3_nt: TGTGCCAGTAGTAAGTTCATGAACACTGAAGCTTTCTTT
d_call: TRBD1; v_call: TRBV7-3; j_call: TRBJ1-1; clone_size: NA; cdr3_aa: CASSLTSKGAWAKVDTEAFF; cdr3_nt: TGTGCCAGCAGCTTAACATCGAAGGGGGCTTGGGCAAAAGTTGACACTGAAGCTTTCTTT
d_call: TRBD1; v_call: TRBV2; j_call: TRBJ1-5; clone_size: NA; cdr3_aa: CASSEAPGQGGGPQHF; cdr3_nt: TGTGCCAGCAGTGAAGCACCCGGACAGGGAGGAGGGCCCCAGCATTTT
d_call: NA; v_call: TRBV5-6; j_call: TRBJ1-2; clone_size: NA; cdr3_aa: CASSLGGTSGYTF; cdr3_nt: TGTGCCAGCAGCCTAGGGGGGACCTCTGGCTACACCTTC
d_call: TRBD1; v_call: TRBV2; j_call: TRBJ2-3; clone_size: NA; cdr3_aa: CASSVRQGVYSTDTQYF; cdr3_nt: TGTGCCAGCAGTGTCAGACAGGGGGTTTACAGCACAGATACGCAGTATTTT
d_call: TRBD1; v_call: TRBV5-4; j_call: TRBJ1-4; clone_size: NA; cdr3_aa: CASSFEGQGREKLFF; cdr3_nt: TGTGCCAGCAGCTTTGAGGGACAGGGAAGAGAAAAACTGTTTTTT
d_call: NA; v_call: TRBV28; j_call: TRBJ1-5; clone_size: NA; cdr3_aa: CASHSSWDQPQHF; cdr3_nt: TGTGCCAGCCATTCGTCGTGGGATCAGCCCCAGCATTTT
d_call: TRBD1; v_call: TRBV2; j_call: TRBJ1-1; clone_size: NA; cdr3_aa: CASNEAAGGTEAFF; cdr3_nt: TGTGCCAGCAACGAAGCGGCAGGGGGCACTGAAGCTTTCTTT
d_call: NA; v_call: TRBV6-4; j_call: TRBJ1-3; clone_size: medium-sized; cdr3_aa: CASSDGAGTRTF; cdr3_nt: TGTGCCAGCAGTGACGGGGCGGGCACGCGGACCTTT
d_call: TRBD1; v_call: TRBV4-1; j_call: TRBJ1-1; clone_size: NA; cdr3_aa: CASSQGPGTGRRMNTEAFF; cdr3_nt: TGCGCCAGCAGCCAGGGTCCCGGGACAGGGAGGAGAATGAACACTGAAGCTTTCTTT
d_call: TRBD1; v_call: TRBV6-6; j_call: TRBJ1-4; clone_size: NA; cdr3_aa: CASSRSRTGGEKLFF; cdr3_nt: TGTGCCAGCAGTCGATCCAGGACAGGGGGAGAAAAACTGTTTTTT
d_call: NA; v_call: TRBV3-1/TRBV3-2; j_call: TRBJ2-6; clone_size: NA; cdr3_aa: CASTTTFGSSGANVLTF; cdr3_nt: TGTGCCAGCACCACCACCTTTGGGAGCTCTGGGGCCAACGTCCTGACTTTC
d_call: TRBD1; v_call: TRBV19; j_call: TRBJ1-5; clone_size: NA; cdr3_aa: CASSMGVPGDRARQPQHF; cdr3_nt: TGTGCCAGTAGTATGGGGGTCCCGGGGGACAGGGCTCGGCAGCCCCAGCATTTT
d_call: TRBD2; v_call: TRBV11-2; j_call: TRBJ2-3; clone_size: few; cdr3_aa: CASSLLRREGIDTQYF; cdr3_nt: TGTGCCAGCAGCTTATTGCGGCGGGAGGGCATCGATACGCAGTATTTT
d_call: NA; v_call: TRBV7-3; j_call: TRBJ2-7; clone_size: once; cdr3_aa: CASSFQIGYEQYF; cdr3_nt: TGTGCCAGCAGTTTTCAAATCGGTTACGAGCAGTACTTC
d_call: NA; v_call: TRBV24-1; j_call: TRBJ1-2; clone_size: NA; cdr3_aa: CATSAGAVSYGYTF; cdr3_nt: TGTGCCACCAGTGCCGGAGCGGTCAGCTATGGCTACACCTTC
d_call: NA; v_call: TRBV28; j_call: TRBJ1-1; clone_size: few; cdr3_aa: CASRWGSEAFF; cdr3_nt: TGTGCCAGCAGGTGGGGATCTGAAGCTTTCTTT
d_call: TRBD1; v_call: TRBV27; j_call: TRBJ1-2; clone_size: NA; cdr3_aa: CASSLWGQPNYGYTF; cdr3_nt: TGTGCCAGCAGTTTATGGGGACAGCCTAACTATGGCTACACCTTC
d_call: TRBD2; v_call: TRBV28; j_call: TRBJ2-3; clone_size: NA; cdr3_aa: CASSFRLAGRTDTQYF; cdr3_nt: TGTGCCAGCAGTTTCAGGCTAGCGGGACGCACAGATACGCAGTATTTT
d_call: NA; v_call: TRBV3-1/TRBV3-2; j_call: TRBJ2-3; clone_size: NA; cdr3_aa: CASSQDPDDTQYF; cdr3_nt: TGTGCCAGCAGCCAAGATCCAGATGATACGCAGTATTTT
d_call: TRBD2; v_call: TRBV29-1; j_call: TRBJ2-3; clone_size: NA; cdr3_aa: CSVVSSGRADTQYF; cdr3_nt: TGCAGCGTTGTGTCTAGCGGGAGGGCAGATACGCAGTATTTT
d_call: NA; v_call: TRBV5-4; j_call: TRBJ2-5; clone_size: NA; cdr3_aa: CASSFGEWETQYF; cdr3_nt: TGTGCCAGCAGCTTCGGGGAGTGGGAGACCCAGTACTTC
d_call: TRBD1; v_call: TRBV10-3; j_call: TRBJ1-4; clone_size: NA; cdr3_aa: CAAGQGANEKLFF; cdr3_nt: TGTGCCGCCGGACAGGGGGCTAATGAAAAACTGTTTTTT
d_call: TRBD1; v_call: TRBV19; j_call: TRBJ2-2; clone_size: NA; cdr3_aa: CASSIRQGNTGELFF; cdr3_nt: TGTGCCAGTAGTATTCGACAGGGAAACACCGGGGAGCTGTTTTTT
d_call: TRBD1; v_call: TRBV4-1; j_call: TRBJ1-3; clone_size: NA; cdr3_aa: CASSQEGQGNTIYF; cdr3_nt: TGCGCCAGCAGCCAAGAAGGACAGGGGAACACCATATATTTT
d_call: TRBD2; v_call: TRBV13; j_call: TRBJ2-1; clone_size: NA; cdr3_aa: CASSWSGLARYNEQFF; cdr3_nt: TGTGCCAGCAGCTGGTCGGGACTAGCGCGCTACAATGAGCAGTTCTTC
d_call: NA; v_call: TRBV10-3; j_call: TRBJ2-2; clone_size: NA; cdr3_aa: CAIRSDWETGELFF; cdr3_nt: TGTGCCATCAGATCCGACTGGGAAACCGGGGAGCTGTTTTTT
d_call: TRBD1; v_call: TRBV28; j_call: TRBJ2-7; clone_size: NA; cdr3_aa: CASSSPGQGSYEQYF; cdr3_nt: TGTGCCAGCAGTTCTCCGGGACAGGGTTCCTACGAGCAGTACTTC
d_call: NA; v_call: TRBV9; j_call: TRBJ1-3; clone_size: NA; cdr3_aa: CASSEHSSGNTIYF; cdr3_nt: TGTGCCAGCAGCGAGCATTCCTCTGGAAACACCATATATTTT
d_call: NA; v_call: TRBV6-1; j_call: TRBJ1-5; clone_size: few; cdr3_aa: CASSEEGRGLQPQHF; cdr3_nt: TGTGCCAGCAGTGAAGAGGGCAGGGGCCTACAGCCCCAGCATTTT
d_call: TRBD2; v_call: TRBV28; j_call: TRBJ2-2; clone_size: few; cdr3_aa: CASSLDRLAVTGELFF; cdr3_nt: TGTGCCAGCAGTTTGGATAGACTAGCGGTTACCGGGGAGCTGTTTTTT
d_call: NA; v_call: TRBV6-4; j_call: TRBJ1-1; clone_size: NA; cdr3_aa: CASSPYGDTEAFF; cdr3_nt: TGTGCCAGCAGTCCCTATGGTGACACTGAAGCTTTCTTT
d_call: TRBD1; v_call: TRBV5-6; j_call: TRBJ1-6; clone_size: NA; cdr3_aa: CASSLLTGQGTSPLHF; cdr3_nt: TGTGCCAGCAGCTTGTTAACGGGACAGGGGACTTCACCCCTCCACTTT
d_call: NA; v_call: TRBV30; j_call: TRBJ1-1; clone_size: NA; cdr3_aa: CAWSVRQWNTEAFF; cdr3_nt: TGTGCCTGGAGTGTACGGCAGTGGAACACTGAAGCTTTCTTT
d_call: TRBD2; v_call: TRBV6-5; j_call: TRBJ2-1; clone_size: NA; cdr3_aa: CASSRWTSGSEQFF; cdr3_nt: TGTGCCAGCAGCCGTTGGACTAGCGGAAGTGAGCAGTTCTTC
d_call: NA; v_call: TRBV4-1; j_call: TRBJ2-1; clone_size: NA; cdr3_aa: CASSQGDMGNNEQFF; cdr3_nt: TGCGCCAGCAGCCAAGGGGACATGGGAAACAATGAGCAGTTCTTC
d_call: TRBD1; v_call: TRBV6-5; j_call: TRBJ1-2; clone_size: NA; cdr3_aa: CASSYQTQGAKGYTF; cdr3_nt: TGTGCCAGCAGTTACCAAACACAGGGGGCGAAGGGCTACACCTTC
d_call: NA; v_call: TRBV10-3; j_call: TRBJ1-1; clone_size: NA; cdr3_aa: CAISEPVDNTEAFF; cdr3_nt: TGTGCCATCAGTGAGCCGGTCGACAACACTGAAGCTTTCTTT
d_call: TRBD1; v_call: TRBV13; j_call: TRBJ2-1; clone_size: NA; cdr3_aa: CASSFMTGAVNEQFF; cdr3_nt: TGTGCCAGCAGCTTTATGACAGGGGCGGTCAATGAGCAGTTCTTC
d_call: NA; v_call: TRBV30; j_call: TRBJ1-5; clone_size: NA; cdr3_aa: CAWGSQASNQPQHF; cdr3_nt: TGTGCCTGGGGCTCACAGGCCAGCAATCAGCCCCAGCATTTT
d_call: NA; v_call: TRBV3-1/TRBV3-2; j_call: TRBJ2-6; clone_size: NA; cdr3_aa: CASSPRANSGANVLTF; cdr3_nt: TGTGCCAGCAGCCCCAGGGCGAACTCTGGGGCCAACGTCCTGACTTTC
d_call: TRBD2; v_call: TRBV13; j_call: TRBJ2-3; clone_size: NA; cdr3_aa: CASSLGSLAGGDTQYF; cdr3_nt: TGTGCCAGCAGCTTAGGATCTCTAGCGGGTGGGGATACGCAGTATTTT
d_call: NA; v_call: TRBV28; j_call: TRBJ2-2; clone_size: NA; cdr3_aa: CASSFQTGEGTGELFF; cdr3_nt: TGTGCCAGCAGTTTTCAGACGGGAGAAGGCACCGGGGAGCTGTTTTTT
d_call: TRBD1; v_call: TRBV9; j_call: TRBJ1-6; clone_size: NA; cdr3_aa: CASHSHWDRGNSPLHF; cdr3_nt: TGTGCCAGCCATAGTCATTGGGACAGGGGTAATTCACCCCTCCACTTT
d_call: NA; v_call: TRBV7-2; j_call: TRBJ1-1; clone_size: NA; cdr3_aa: CASSLLSMNTEAFF; cdr3_nt: TGTGCCAGCAGCTTACTCAGTATGAACACTGAAGCTTTCTTT
d_call: TRBD1; v_call: TRBV19; j_call: TRBJ2-4; clone_size: NA; cdr3_aa: CASSIQGAVNIQYF; cdr3_nt: TGTGCCAGTAGTATACAGGGGGCTGTAAACATTCAGTACTTC
d_call: TRBD2; v_call: TRBV12-5; j_call: TRBJ2-2; clone_size: NA; cdr3_aa: CASGSGVAGVTGELFF; cdr3_nt: TGTGCTAGTGGTTCCGGGGTAGCGGGAGTCACCGGGGAGCTGTTTTTT
d_call: TRBD1; v_call: TRBV15; j_call: TRBJ1-4; clone_size: NA; cdr3_aa: CATSRDRGGEKLFF; cdr3_nt: TGTGCCACCAGCAGGGACAGGGGTGGCGAAAAACTGTTTTTT